What follows is one T cell receptor beta chain and its context. Its antigen remains unknown. The data were obtained in a study of blood T cells in healthy people across ages. Study observations and caveats: Donors of long life had a larger count of naive CD4+ cells and greater diversity than aged donors.

The V gene's germline CDR1 is MNHEY and CDR2 SVGEGT. This CDR3 has 12 residues. PCR was performed a second time for about 7 to 11 cycles using a sample-barcoded 5' primer and a J-beta primer mix. TCRdb itself ran the 5' RACE reads through MiXCR, one entry per CDR3 protein. The profile shows 700,000 to 950,000 distinct CDR3 sequences, 58% of them singletons. The chain recombines TRBV6-2 or TRBV6-3 with TRBJ2-4; no reliable D call. TRBJ2-7 matches the DNA end more closely, so the J call is doubtful. The sequence was collected from a man between 25 and 39 years old in good health. The sequenced sample consisted of blood. The CDR3 reads CASSYSLYEQYF. The CDR3 DNA sequence: TGTGCCAGCAGTTATTCTCTCTACGAGCAGTACTTC.